The sample holds many counts of the clone carrying this T cell receptor beta chain. cDNA serving as the sequencing template came from extracted, reverse transcribed RNA. Libraries were prepared by immunoSEQ multiplex PCR; TCRdb keeps only in-frame clonotypes and omits some of them. Here the sample spans 210,000 or so clones, approximately 70% being singletons. The treatment: oral pan-JAK inhibitor, 5-10 mg twice daily. These data are taken from a study of CD8+ T cells in alopecia areata. The CDR3 runs to 15 residues. Looked up from germline, CDR1 is SGHRS and CDR2 is YFSETQ. The V and J ends lost 0 bases and 0 bases respectively, with 6 bases between them.

This TCR derives from a human donor with alopecia areata. Material: CD4+ T cells sorted from blood, obtained at approximately week 42, from a patient treated with tofacitinib. The chain employs TRBV5-1 and TRBJ2-2; no firm D call. The DNA for the CDR3 is TGCGCCAGCAGCTTGGGGGCAGCGAACACCGGGGAGCTGTTTTTT. Protein product: CASSLGAANTGELFF.